This T cell receptor (beta chain) originates from a study of neurological immune-mediated disorders. This clonotype has ten or more counts. Germline assignment: CDR1 SGHDT and CDR2 YYEEEE. V shed 4 bases, J shed 2 bases, and the junction held 6 bases outside the gene matches. The CDR3 totals 15 residues. With 10-nucleotide random UMIs, 5'RACE was used to make the cDNA. Over 170 million TCR-beta sequences from 15-18 subjects came from every sequencing run. TCRdb redid the calling of the 5' RACE reads with MiXCR, one entry per CDR3 protein. The data show over 35,000 distinct CDR3 sequences, roughly 2.5% seen once.

The source material was PBMCs. The clonotype originates from a young man with multiple sclerosis. The V and J genes are TRBV5-6 and TRBJ2-1; 7 nucleotides match TRBD2. The DNA for the CDR3 is TGTGCCAGCAGCCGAGCGGGACGTCCCTACAATGAGCAGTTCTTC. Its translation is CASSRAGRPYNEQFF.